This T cell receptor (beta chain) was profiled in a study of cytomegalovirus exposure and HLA in healthy donors (dated by TCRdb to the late 2010s). Turning to the overall study: The 500 to 800 repertoires of the first cohort and the 110 or so validation repertoires were produced on the same platform, according to a later analysis. The study was designed to test whether signatures of past pathogen exposure could be identified by cataloging public T cell receptors. A separate validation cohort of roughly 130 different subjects was used in addition to the approximately 610-subject first cohort. To predict cytomegalovirus infection status, the study brought together high-throughput TCR immunosequencing, statistical association of individual TCRs with disease status, and machine learning.

In the germline V gene (reference sequence), CDR1 corresponds to WNHNN and CDR2 to SYGVQD. V drops 0 bases and J drops 9 bases, leaving 9 bases in between. The CDR3 covers 13 residues, taking in both the cysteine and the phenylalanine. Of all the DNA, just the CDR3 is kept, 39 bases in frame from base 1. Overall study outcomes, separate from this receptor: Across donors, most TCR sequences were observed very rarely, whereas some public TCRs were present in many individuals. The study listed approximately 150 TCR beta chains as associated with cytomegalovirus. In vitro tests confirmed that three of the cytomegalovirus-associated TCR beta chains recognize cytomegalovirus antigens. In both the original and validation cohorts, the classifier was reported to diagnose cytomegalovirus status with high specificity and sensitivity. The validation cohort had no HLA typing available for a later analysis, so co-occurrence within that cohort was assessed over all 110 or so repertoires. Subsequent analysis determined that TCRs grouped into clusters in the first cohort also showed a tendency toward co-occurrence across the 120 validation repertoires, and approximately 93% of cluster scores exceeded 0. The authors suggested that the approach could potentially be extended to other disease states and immunological phenotypes.

This clone has more than one count but fewer than ten. The clone's antigen remains unknown. No quality values exist for individual bases; no much larger clone is one base distant. Separate from the roughly 700-subject first cohort, the validation cohort of 120 subjects was the group to which the donors belonged. The library was made by the immunoSEQ multiplex PCR assay. The published analysis was carried out like this. A statistical classification framework was developed to diagnose cytomegalovirus status using the catalog of TCR beta chain sequences. Held by TCRdb, this immuneACCESS table contains in-frame sequences only and omits some clones. Under half of the omission traces to an unresolved V gene where checked; the cause of the rest is unknown. From that table come the V and J calls and clone size; the DNA was used to work out D and trimming. Recorded for this sample are 150,000 to 200,000 clones; more than 75% of them occurred a single time. The ten largest clones add up to more than 1.3% of the sample.

This TCR came from a woman in her 30s in good health and CMV-seronegative. The sample comprised PBMCs. Recombination linked TRBV10-1 to TRBJ1-5; TRBD1 is possibly the D segment (5 matching bases). The CDR3 protein is CASSESGRRPQHF. The bases read TGCGCCAGCAGTGAGTCGGGGCGACGGCCCCAGCATTTT.